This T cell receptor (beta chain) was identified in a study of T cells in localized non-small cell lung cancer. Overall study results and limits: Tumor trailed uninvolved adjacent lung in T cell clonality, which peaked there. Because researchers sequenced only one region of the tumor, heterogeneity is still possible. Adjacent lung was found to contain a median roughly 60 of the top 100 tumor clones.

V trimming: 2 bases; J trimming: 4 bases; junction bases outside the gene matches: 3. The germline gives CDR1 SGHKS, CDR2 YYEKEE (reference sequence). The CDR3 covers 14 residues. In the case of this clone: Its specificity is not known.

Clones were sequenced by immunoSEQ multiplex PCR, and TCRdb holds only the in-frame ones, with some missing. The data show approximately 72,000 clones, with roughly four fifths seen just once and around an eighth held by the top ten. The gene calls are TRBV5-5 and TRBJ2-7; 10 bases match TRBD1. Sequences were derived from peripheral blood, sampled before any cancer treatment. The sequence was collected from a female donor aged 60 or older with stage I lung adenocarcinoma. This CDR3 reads CASSFWDRGYEQYF. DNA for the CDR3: TGTGCCAGCAGCTTTTGGGACAGGGGATACGAGCAGTACTTC.